This entry lists 14 T cell receptor beta chains sequenced from one sample in a study of tumour-infiltrating T cells in Burkitt lymphoma (dated by TCRdb to about 2020). Receptor libraries were prepared by the immunoSEQ multiplex PCR assay. In its TCRdb copy, this immuneACCESS table keeps in-frame sequences only and misses some clones. Where compared with another copy, unresolved V genes explain less than half of these, and the others have no known cause. Counted in this sample were about 15,000 clones; around four fifths of them appeared once. In total, the top ten clones hold under 2.5% of the sample. Sequencing was done on a sample of tumor tissue. These receptors all stem from a human donor with diffuse large B-cell lymphoma.

The gene calls are TRBV2 and TRBJ1-6; D is ambiguous. The CDR3 is made up of 17 amino acids. Germline V gene sequence: CDR1 SNHLY, CDR2 FYNNEI. Trimming removed 4 bases at V and 1 base at J, with 14 bases between. In nucleotides, the CDR3 is TGTGCCAGCAGTGTTCCGCCAGGAGGTTCCTATAATTCACCCCTCCACTTT. Translating it yields CASSVPPGGSYNSPLHF.

The sample holds a few counts of this clone. V usage is TRBV27 and J usage is TRBJ1-1; perhaps TRBD1 as D (6 bases). The CDR3 has 15 residues. Germline V lookup: CDR1 MNHEY, CDR2 SMNVEV (reference sequence). V lost 2 bases to trimming and J lost 1 base, with 11 bases between them. The CDR3 is CASSLTGRGNTEAFF. The CDR3, as DNA: TGTGCCAGCAGTTTAACGGGCAGGGGGAACACTGAAGCTTTCTTT.

The chain joins TRBV9 to TRBJ2-3; 10 bases are a match to TRBD2. Losses at the gene ends were 2 bases for V and 3 bases for J; bases not matched to a gene: 9. The CDR3 is 17 amino acids. In germline, CDR1 is SGDLS, CDR2 YYNGEE. DNA for the CDR3: TGTGCCAGCAGCGTCTCCCAACTAGCGGGAACAACAGATACGCAGTATTTT. This gives the protein CASSVSQLAGTTDTQYF.

V is TRBV11-2 and J is TRBJ2-3; 7 bases match TRBD2. CDR3 length: 16 amino acids. From germline, CDR1 is SGHAT and CDR2 FQNNGV. V was pared by 3 bases and J by 5 bases, with 11 bases of the junction left unmatched. CDR3 in DNA: TGTGCCAGCAGCTTGGGCATCGGCCGGGGGGAAGATACGCAGTATTTT. Translated: CASSLGIGRGEDTQYF.

This clone was recorded only once. This chain links TRBV10-2 with TRBJ2-2, with D unresolved. CDR1 and CDR2 from the germline V gene are WSHSY and SAAADI. This CDR3 spans 16 amino acids. V was shortened by 2 bases and J by 4 bases, with 14 bases between the two germline ends. In nucleotides, the CDR3 is TGCGCCAGCAGTGAGCCGGACCCTTCTGGCACCGGGGAGCTGTTTTTT. Its protein is CASSEPDPSGTGELFF.

The chain links TRBV9 to TRBJ2-7; 9 bases fit TRBD2. V was clipped by 2 bases and J by 5 bases; unmatched bases: 5. This CDR3 spans 14 amino acids. The V gene's germline CDR1 is SGDLS and CDR2 YYNGEE. The CDR3 is CASSVSGSADEQYF. The CDR3 DNA reads TGTGCCAGCAGCGTTAGCGGGAGCGCGGACGAGCAGTACTTC.

V and J are TRBV4-3 and TRBJ1-1; D remains ambiguous. Trimming took 0 bases from V and 2 from J, leaving 16 bases between them. Germline V gene data show CDR1 as LGHNA and CDR2 as YSLEER. The CDR3 runs to 17 residues. This CDR3 is CASSQELSEVLNTEAFF. The DNA for the CDR3 is TGCGCCAGCAGCCAAGAACTGTCGGAAGTTCTAAACACTGAAGCTTTCTTT.

The CDR3 sequence is CAISLAGGTGELFF. The DNA for the CDR3 is TGTGCCATCAGCCTAGCGGGAGGCACCGGGGAGCTGTTTTTT. This rearrangement joins TRBV10-3 to TRBJ2-2; TRBD2 matches at 11 bases. Trimming at V came to 6 bases and at J to 4 bases, leaving 1 base not matched to a gene. Germline CDR1 is ENHRY and CDR2 is SYGVKD. The length of the CDR3 is 14 residues.

The V call is TRBV4-3, the J call TRBJ2-4, with D possibly being TRBD1 (6 bases). The CDR3 sequence is 16 residues long. V was trimmed by 0 bases and J by 6 bases, leaving 15 bases between them. The germline CDR1 and CDR2 sequences are LGHNA and YSLEER. Here the CDR3 reads CASSQDEQGHANIQYF. The CDR3 DNA is TGCGCCAGCAGCCAAGATGAACAGGGCCACGCAAACATTCAGTACTTC.

The CDR3 region has the DNA TGTGCCAGCAGTGACTCGGCGGGAACTGAAGCTTTCTTT. Encoded protein: CASSDSAGTEAFF. This chain connects TRBV6-4 to TRBJ1-1; D is undetermined. Deletions cut 0 bases from V and 5 bases from J, with 7 bases between. Per the germline V gene, CDR1 is MRHNA and CDR2 is SNTAGT. This CDR3 region has 13 residues.

The V and J genes are TRBV5-5 and TRBJ1-1; D not certain. Between the trimmed V and J ends, which lost 0 bases and 8 bases, there was a span of 11 bases. This CDR3 has 13 residues. From germline, CDR1 is SGHKS and CDR2 YYEKEE (reference sequence). CDR3 region: CASSLVEGWEAFF. CDR3 nucleotides: TGTGCCAGCAGCTTGGTAGAAGGGTGGGAAGCTTTCTTT.

The V call is TRBV5-1, the J call TRBJ1-5; a possible D gene is TRBD1 (5 bases). The CDR3 runs 14 residues. With 0 bases removed from V and 1 base from J, the gap between germline ends came to 5 bases. Germline CDR1 reads SGHRS; CDR2 reads YFSETQ. The CDR3 protein is CASSLGQSNQPQHF. For the CDR3, the DNA is TGCGCCAGCAGCTTGGGACAGAGCAATCAGCCCCAGCATTTT.

The chain is built from TRBV5-1 and TRBJ1-1; D unclear. Trimming shortened V by 3 bases and J by 4 bases, and 16 bases separated the two germline ends. The CDR3 totals 15 residues. Germline V lookup: CDR1 SGHRS, CDR2 YFSETQ. The CDR3, as DNA: TGCGCCAGCAGCTCTAAGACCGCTCCAGGCACTGAAGCTTTCTTT. It codes for CASSSKTAPGTEAFF.

The J gene is TRBJ2-3, the V gene TRBV9; TRBD2 matches 8 bases. The CDR3 runs to 15 residues. V shed 4 bases, J shed 2 bases, and the junction held 6 bases outside the gene matches. The V gene's germline CDR1 is SGDLS and CDR2 YYNGEE. CDR3 residues: CASSPSGGATDTQYF. Written as DNA, the CDR3 is TGTGCCAGCAGCCCCTCCGGGGGGGCCACAGATACGCAGTATTTT. Complete variable domain (other parts from reference TRBV9 and TRBJ2-3): DSGVTQTPKHLITATGQRVTLRCSPRSGDLSVYWYQQSLDQGLQFLIQYYNGEERAKGNILERFSAQQFPDLHSELNLSSLELGDSALYFCASSPSGGATDTQYFGPGTRLTVL.